The 18 T cell receptor beta chains in this list originate from one sample, sequenced in a study of shared clonotypes between healthy human individuals. Sequenced by immunoSEQ multiplex PCR; TCRdb stores in-frame clones only, minus some. The sample contains more than 450,000 clones, approximately 85% of which appear only once. Sequenced sample: PBMCs. The receptors stem from a woman in her thirties or forties in good health. Some clones in this sample may be carry-over from other donors' samples.

The CDR3 loop reads CASITGDSHTGELFF. In nucleotides, the CDR3 is TGTGCCAGTATCACCGGGGACTCACACACCGGGGAGCTGTTTTTT. The chain combines TRBV19 with TRBJ2-2, with D possibly matching TRBD2 (6 bases). CDR1 and CDR2 from the germline V gene are LNHDA and SQIVND (reference sequence). Trimming left V 7 bases short and J 3 bases short, with 15 bases between. CDR3 length: 15 amino acids.

This clone was seen only once. The chain couples TRBV15 to TRBJ2-2; 12 bases match TRBD2. The CDR3 is 16 residues long. The V gene's germline CDR1 is LNHNV and CDR2 YYDKDF (reference sequence). V lost 2 bases, J lost 8 bases, and 6 bases stayed unmatched. CDR3 in DNA: TGTGCCACCAGCAGACTAGCGGGAGGGGCAGTAGGGGAGCTGTTTTTT. It encodes CATSRLAGGAVGELFF.

The V and J genes are TRBV29-1 and TRBJ2-5; TRBD2 matches at 9 bases. The CDR3 loop spans 14 amino acids. The J segment lost 4 bases and the V segment lost 7 bases, leaving 10 bases of the junction unmatched. Germline V gives CDR1 SQVTM, CDR2 ANQGSEA. The CDR3 spells CSAEWLAGTETQYF. The CDR3 DNA reads as TGCAGCGCCGAGTGGCTAGCGGGAACAGAGACCCAGTACTTC.

The genes are TRBV28 and TRBJ2-5, with 13 positions matching TRBD2. Germline-derived CDR1 and CDR2 are MDHEN and SYDVKM. There are 16 residues in the CDR3. After removal of 6 bases from V and 3 bases from J, the junction contained 7 bases not matched to a gene. CDR3 bases: TGTGCCAGCAGGGGGGGGACTAGCGGGAAAAAAGAGACCCAGTACTTC. Its protein product is CASRGGTSGKKETQYF.

V usage is TRBV19 and J usage is TRBJ2-2; D may be TRBD1 (7 bases). CDR1 is LNHDA, CDR2 SQIVND, per germline (reference sequence). CDR3 size: 16 residues. V gave up 4 bases and J gave up 5 bases, with 17 bases separating them. CDR3 in amino acids: CASSNNGAGGTGELFF. CDR3 nucleotide sequence: TGTGCCAGTAGTAATAACGGGGCAGGGGGGACCGGGGAGCTGTTTTTT.

The chain combines TRBV7-8 with TRBJ2-7, with D unresolved. Trimming cost V 2 bases and J 8 bases, with 10 bases left between them. The CDR3 is 12 residues long. Per the germline V gene, CDR1 is SGHVS and CDR2 is FQNEAQ. Written as DNA, the CDR3 is TGTGCCAGCAGCTTACCTCGTAGCAAGCAGTACTTC. Protein: CASSLPRSKQYF.

The V call is TRBV28, the J call TRBJ2-1; 10 nucleotides match TRBD2. The V segment lost 5 bases and the J segment 9 bases; nucleotides outside the gene matches: 10. This CDR3 region has 15 residues. Per germline, CDR1 MDHEN and CDR2 SYDVKM. The CDR3 bases are TGTGCCAGCAGTCCCCGAGGTAGCGGGAGGCGTGAGCAGTTCTTC. Translation: CASSPRGSGRREQFF.

V and J are TRBV6-1 and TRBJ1-5; TRBD1 aligns across 9 bases. The CDR3 is 15 residues long. Germline V gene sequence: CDR1 MNHNS, CDR2 SASEGT. V shed 3 bases, J shed 2 bases, and the junction held 2 bases outside the gene matches. The CDR3 here is CASSDRTGGNQPQHF. The CDR3 region has the DNA TGTGCCAGCAGTGACAGGACAGGGGGCAATCAGCCCCAGCATTTT.

V usage is TRBV7-6 and J usage is TRBJ1-2; D is perhaps TRBD1 (6 bases). CDR1 and CDR2 (germline): SGHVS, FNYEAQ. V lost 5 bases, J lost 4 bases, and 14 bases lay in between. This CDR3 has 14 amino acids. For the CDR3, the DNA is TGTGCCAGCAGCCCCCAGACAGGCCCCTATGGCTACACCTTC. Its protein is CASSPQTGPYGYTF.

The sample holds one count of this clone. The chain combines TRBV6-1 with TRBJ2-7, with no clear D. V lost 5 bases to trimming and J lost 4 bases, with 9 bases between them. Germline V gene sequence: CDR1 MNHNS, CDR2 SASEGT. The CDR3 extends over 12 amino acids. The CDR3 spells CASSPIEYEQYF. CDR3 coding DNA: TGTGCCAGCAGTCCAATCGAATACGAGCAGTACTTC.

The V and J genes are TRBV4-2 and TRBJ1-5; no clear D gene. The CDR3 has 18 residues. V lost 0 bases to trimming and J lost 2 bases, with 17 bases between them. Germline V gene lookup returns CDR1 LGHNA and CDR2 YNFKEQ. Here the CDR3 DNA reads TGTGCCAGCAGCCAAGATGTCGGGGTGGGGTCGGGCAATCAGCCCCAGCATTTT. As protein: CASSQDVGVGSGNQPQHF.

This clone was seen a handful of times. The chain has TRBV7-2 and TRBJ1-2; D unresolved. This CDR3 has 11 amino acids. Trimming removed 4 bases from V and 5 bases from J, with 5 bases in between. Germline V CDR1 and CDR2: SGHTA, FQGNSA. CDR3: CASSYRYGYTF. As DNA, the CDR3 is TGTGCCAGCAGCTACCGATATGGCTACACCTTC.

The chain combines TRBV27 with TRBJ2-7, with TRBD1 matching 7 bases. The CDR3 totals 15 residues. Germline V gene lookup returns CDR1 MNHEY and CDR2 SMNVEV (reference sequence). Trimming cost V 6 bases and J 7 bases; bases outside gene matches: 15. CDR3 sequence: CASSPDRQGPGEQYF. The CDR3 nucleotides read TGTGCCAGCAGCCCCGATCGACAGGGACCTGGAGAGCAGTACTTC.

This clone was detected only a few times. This chain links TRBV27 with TRBJ1-5; 8 bases are shared with TRBD1. The V segment lost 4 bases and the J segment 5 bases; nucleotides outside the gene matches: 13. The CDR3 has 17 amino acids. Germline V lookup: CDR1 MNHEY, CDR2 SMNVEV (reference sequence). The CDR3 bases are TGTGCCAGCAGTTCGTTCGGGACAGGTTCCCTTTATCAGCCCCAGCATTTT. Its protein is CASSSFGTGSLYQPQHF.

This chain connects TRBV28 to TRBJ2-5, with TRBD2 identical over 7 bases. J lost 1 base, V lost 5 bases, and 7 bases had no gene match. This CDR3 region has 15 residues. Germline-derived CDR1 and CDR2 are MDHEN and SYDVKM. CDR3 loop: CASSTKRGGQETQYF. DNA of the CDR3: TGTGCCAGCAGTACCAAGCGGGGAGGCCAAGAGACCCAGTACTTC.

The rearrangement links TRBV28 to TRBJ2-5, with TRBD2 matching 7 bases. There are 14 residues in the CDR3. Looked up from germline, CDR1 is MDHEN and CDR2 is SYDVKM. Trimming removed 2 bases from V and 7 bases from J; junction bases left unmatched: 7. The CDR3 DNA reads TGTGCCAGCAGTTTAGCCGGAGGCGGGGGGACCCAGTACTTC. Translated: CASSLAGGGGTQYF.

The CDR3 is CASSQEGQGAATEQYF. The CDR3 DNA is TGCGCCAGCAGCCAAGAGGGACAGGGTGCGGCTACCGAGCAGTACTTC. The chain recombines TRBV4-1 with TRBJ2-7; 9 nucleotides agree with TRBD1. From germline, CDR1 is MGHRA and CDR2 YSYEKL. J was trimmed by 6 bases and V by 0 bases; bases with no gene match: 9. CDR3 length: 16 residues.

This sequence joins TRBV11-2 and TRBJ2-7, with D tentatively TRBD2 (6 bases). V was shortened by 6 bases and J by 1 base, with 16 bases between the two germline ends. Germline CDR1 is SGHAT and CDR2 is FQNNGV. This CDR3 comprises 15 residues. The chain's CDR3 is CASSPDLALSYEQYF. The CDR3, as DNA: TGTGCCAGCAGTCCTGATCTAGCGTTATCCTACGAGCAGTACTTC. Looking up the rest from reference TRBV11-2 and TRBJ2-7 gives the full variable domain: EAGVAQSPRYKIIEKRQSVAFWCNPISGHATLYWYQQILGQGPKLLIQFQNNGVVDDSQLPKDRFSAERLKGVDSTLKIQPAKLEDSAVYLCASSPDLALSYEQYFGPGTRLTVT.